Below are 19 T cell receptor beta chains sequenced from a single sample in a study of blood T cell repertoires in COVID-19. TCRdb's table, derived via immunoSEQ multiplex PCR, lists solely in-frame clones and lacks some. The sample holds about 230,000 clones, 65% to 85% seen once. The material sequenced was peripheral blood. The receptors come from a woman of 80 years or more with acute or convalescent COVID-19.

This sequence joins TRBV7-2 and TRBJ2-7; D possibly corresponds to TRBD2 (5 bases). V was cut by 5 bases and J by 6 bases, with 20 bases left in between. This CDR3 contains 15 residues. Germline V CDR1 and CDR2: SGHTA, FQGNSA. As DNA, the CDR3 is TGTGCCAGCAGCGTACAAGGGAGTCTGGAGGCCGAGCAGTACTTC. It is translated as CASSVQGSLEAEQYF. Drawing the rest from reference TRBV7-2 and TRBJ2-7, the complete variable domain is GAGVSQSPSNKVTEKGKDVELRCDPISGHTALYWYRQSLGQGLEFLIYFQGNSAPDKSGLPSDRFSAERTGGSVSTLTIQRTQQEDSAVYLCASSVQGSLEAEQYFGPGTRLTVT.

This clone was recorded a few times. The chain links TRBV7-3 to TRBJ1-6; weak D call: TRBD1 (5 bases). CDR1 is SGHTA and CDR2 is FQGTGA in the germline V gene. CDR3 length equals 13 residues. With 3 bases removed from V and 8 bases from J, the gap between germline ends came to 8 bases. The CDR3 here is CASSLVRDSPLHF. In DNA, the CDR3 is TGTGCCAGCAGCTTGGTCAGGGATTCACCCCTCCACTTT.

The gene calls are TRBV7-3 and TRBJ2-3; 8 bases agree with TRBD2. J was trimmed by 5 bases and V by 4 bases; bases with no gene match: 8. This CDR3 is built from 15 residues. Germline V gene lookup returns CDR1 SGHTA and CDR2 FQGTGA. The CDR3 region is CASSWGVAGRDTQYF. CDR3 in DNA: TGTGCCAGCAGCTGGGGGGTAGCGGGAAGAGATACGCAGTATTTT.

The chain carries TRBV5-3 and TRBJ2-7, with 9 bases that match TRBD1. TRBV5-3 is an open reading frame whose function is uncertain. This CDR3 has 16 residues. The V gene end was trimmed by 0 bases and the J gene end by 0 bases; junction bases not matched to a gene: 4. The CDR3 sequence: CARSLAGQGSSYEQYF. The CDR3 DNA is TGTGCCAGAAGCTTGGCCGGACAGGGGAGCTCCTACGAGCAGTACTTC.

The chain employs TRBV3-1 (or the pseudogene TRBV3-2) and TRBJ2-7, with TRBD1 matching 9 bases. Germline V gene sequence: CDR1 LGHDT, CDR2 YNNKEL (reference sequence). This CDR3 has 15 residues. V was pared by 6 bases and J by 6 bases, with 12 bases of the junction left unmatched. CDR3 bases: TGTGCCAGCAGACCCGTTGGGACAGGGATGGGCGAGCAGTACTTC. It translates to CASRPVGTGMGEQYF.

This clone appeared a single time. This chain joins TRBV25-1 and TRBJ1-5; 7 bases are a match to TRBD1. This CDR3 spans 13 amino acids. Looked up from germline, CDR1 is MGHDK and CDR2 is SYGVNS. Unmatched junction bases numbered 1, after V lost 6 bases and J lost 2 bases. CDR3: CASRGQGNQPQHF. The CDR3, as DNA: TGTGCCAGCAGAGGACAGGGCAATCAGCCCCAGCATTTT. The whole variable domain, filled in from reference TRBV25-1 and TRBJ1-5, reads EADIYQTPRYLVIGTGKKITLECSQTMGHDKMYWYQQDPGMELHLIHYSYGVNSTEKGDLSSESTVSRIRTEHFPLTLESARPSHTSQYLCASRGQGNQPQHFGDGTRLSIL.

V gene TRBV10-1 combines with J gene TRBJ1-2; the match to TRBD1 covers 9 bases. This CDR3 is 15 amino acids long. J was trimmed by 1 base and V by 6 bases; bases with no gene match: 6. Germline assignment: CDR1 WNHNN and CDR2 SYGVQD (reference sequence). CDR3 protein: CASSPGTGNNYGYTF. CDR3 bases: TGCGCCAGCAGCCCCGGGACAGGGAATAACTATGGCTACACCTTC.

CDR3 in DNA: TGCGCCAGCAGCACCGGGACAACCGTGGGTCTCGAGCAGTACTTC. Translating it yields CASSTGTTVGLEQYF. This chain links TRBV5-1 with TRBJ2-7; possibly TRBD1 for D (6 bases). CDR3 length: 15 residues. With 4 bases removed from V and 6 bases from J, the gap between germline ends came to 20 bases. Germline lookup yields CDR1 SGHRS and CDR2 YFSETQ.

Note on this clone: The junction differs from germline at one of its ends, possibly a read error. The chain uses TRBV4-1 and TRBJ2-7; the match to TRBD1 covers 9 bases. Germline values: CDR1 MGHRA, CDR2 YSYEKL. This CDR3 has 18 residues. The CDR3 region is CASSQGSAGTGITYEQYF. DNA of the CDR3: TGCGCCAGCAGCCAAGGCTCAGCCGGGACAGGGATAACCTATGAGCAGTACTTC.

The CDR3, as DNA: TGTGCCAGTAGCTCCCAGGCCACTCTCCACTATGGCTACACCTTC. Its protein product is CASSSQATLHYGYTF. This chain joins TRBV19 and TRBJ1-2; D not certain. Per the germline V gene, CDR1 is LNHDA and CDR2 is SQIVND (reference sequence). The CDR3 loop spans 15 amino acids. Trimming removed 6 bases at V and 3 bases at J, with 17 bases between.

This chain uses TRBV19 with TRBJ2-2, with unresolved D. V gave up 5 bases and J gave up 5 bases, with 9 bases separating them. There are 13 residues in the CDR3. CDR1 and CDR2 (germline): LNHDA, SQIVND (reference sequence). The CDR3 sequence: CASSQHPTGELFF. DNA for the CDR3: TGTGCCAGTAGTCAACACCCTACCGGGGAGCTGTTTTTT.

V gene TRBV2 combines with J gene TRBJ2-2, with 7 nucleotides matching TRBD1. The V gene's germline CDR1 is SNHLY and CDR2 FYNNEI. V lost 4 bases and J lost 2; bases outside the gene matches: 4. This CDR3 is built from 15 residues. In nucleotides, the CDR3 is TGTGCCAGCAGTGGAGGGGGCCTCAACACCGGGGAGCTGTTTTTT. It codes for CASSGGGLNTGELFF.

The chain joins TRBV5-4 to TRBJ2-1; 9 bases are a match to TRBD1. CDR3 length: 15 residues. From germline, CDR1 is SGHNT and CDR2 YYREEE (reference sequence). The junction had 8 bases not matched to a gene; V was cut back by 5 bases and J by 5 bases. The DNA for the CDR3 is TGTGCCAGCAGTGAAGACAGGGGGGGCCACAATGAGCAGTTCTTC. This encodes CASSEDRGGHNEQFF.

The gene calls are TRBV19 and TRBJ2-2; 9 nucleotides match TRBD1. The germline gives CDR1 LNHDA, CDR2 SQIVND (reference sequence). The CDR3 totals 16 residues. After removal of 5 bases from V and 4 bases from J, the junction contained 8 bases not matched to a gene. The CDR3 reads CASSRGTGSSTGELFF. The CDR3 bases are TGTGCCAGTAGTCGGGGGACAGGGTCGAGCACCGGGGAGCTGTTTTTT.

Here the CDR3 reads CSARQGNEQFF. Here the CDR3 DNA reads TGCAGTGCTCGACAGGGCAATGAGCAGTTCTTC. V gene TRBV20-1 combines with J gene TRBJ2-1; TRBD1 aligns across 7 bases. In germline, CDR1 is DFQATT, CDR2 SNEGSKA (reference sequence). This CDR3 region has 11 residues. Trimming took 5 bases from V and 6 from J; bases not matched to a gene: 1.

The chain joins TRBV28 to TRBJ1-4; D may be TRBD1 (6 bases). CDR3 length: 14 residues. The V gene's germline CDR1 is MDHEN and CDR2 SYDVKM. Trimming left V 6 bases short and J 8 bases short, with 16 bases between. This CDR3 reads CASREGGLMEKLFF. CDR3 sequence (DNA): TGTGCCAGCAGGGAGGGGGGGTTAATGGAAAAACTGTTTTTT. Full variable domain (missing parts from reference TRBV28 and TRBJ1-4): DVKVTQSSRYLVKRTGEKVFLECVQDMDHENMFWYRQDPGLGLRLIYFSYDVKMKEKGDIPEGYSVSREKKERFSLILESASTNQTSMYLCASREGGLMEKLFFGSGTQLSVL.

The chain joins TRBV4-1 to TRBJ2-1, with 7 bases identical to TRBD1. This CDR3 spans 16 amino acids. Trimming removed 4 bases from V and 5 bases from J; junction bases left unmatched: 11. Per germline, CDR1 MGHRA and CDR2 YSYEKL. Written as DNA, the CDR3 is TGCGCCAGCAGCCCACTCGACAGGGTATGGGACAATGAGCAGTTCTTC. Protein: CASSPLDRVWDNEQFF.

CDR3 region: CSVERQGETQYF. For the CDR3, the DNA is TGCAGCGTTGAGAGGCAGGGGGAGACCCAGTACTTC. The V call is TRBV29-1, the J call TRBJ2-5; a possible D gene is TRBD1 (6 bases). The V gene's germline CDR1 is SQVTM and CDR2 ANQGSEA. The CDR3 has 12 amino acids. Deletions cut 3 bases from V and 5 bases from J, with 10 bases between.

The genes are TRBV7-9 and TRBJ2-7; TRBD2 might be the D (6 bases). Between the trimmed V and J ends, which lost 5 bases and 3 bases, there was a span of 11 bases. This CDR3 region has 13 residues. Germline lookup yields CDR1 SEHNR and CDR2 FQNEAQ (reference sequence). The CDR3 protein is CASSRMTSYEQYF. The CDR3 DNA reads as TGTGCCAGCAGCCGAATGACTAGCTACGAGCAGTACTTC.